This T cell receptor beta chain was retrieved from a study of blood T cell repertoires in COVID-19. Overall study: Both acute and convalescent COVID-19 samples were obtained from the United States, Italy and Spain. In each case, the material was cDNA or gDNA derived from T cells, B-cell-depleted T cells, or PBMCs.

Germline V gives CDR1 LNHDA, CDR2 SQIVND (reference sequence). CDR3 length equals 15 residues. The junction had 9 bases not matched to a gene; V was cut back by 7 bases and J by 1 base. Authors' data handling: Estimation of nucleated cell counts was performed using reference gene primer amplification. TCRdb's table, derived via immunoSEQ multiplex PCR, lists solely in-frame clones and lacks some. Clone size and V and J calls were adopted from that table, with D and trimming inferred from the DNA. This sample has 470,000 or so clones; about 89% occur once, and the top ten carry 4.3%. The sequence came from a woman aged 25 to 39 with acute or convalescent COVID-19. The sample was peripheral blood. V and J are TRBV19 and TRBJ1-1; 7 positions match TRBD1. CDR3: CASMRRGPKNTEAFF. The CDR3 DNA reads as TGTGCCAGTATGAGGAGGGGGCCGAAGAACACTGAAGCTTTCTTT.